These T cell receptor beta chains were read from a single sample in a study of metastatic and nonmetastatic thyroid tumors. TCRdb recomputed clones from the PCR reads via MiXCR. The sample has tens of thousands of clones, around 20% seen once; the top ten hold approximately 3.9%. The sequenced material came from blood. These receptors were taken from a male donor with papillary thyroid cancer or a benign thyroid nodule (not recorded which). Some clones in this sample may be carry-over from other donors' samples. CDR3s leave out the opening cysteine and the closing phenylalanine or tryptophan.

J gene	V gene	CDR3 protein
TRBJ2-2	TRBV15	ATSRDIAGTGELF
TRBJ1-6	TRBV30	AWSVQAYRGSPLH
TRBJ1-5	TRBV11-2	ASSLGTHQPQH
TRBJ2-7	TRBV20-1	SAIRPQKNYEQY
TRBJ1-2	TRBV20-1	SARYTRANYGYT
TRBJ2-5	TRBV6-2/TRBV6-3	ASSFGGPGETQY
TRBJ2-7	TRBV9	ASSVAGAGYEQY
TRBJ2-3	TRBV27	ASSLGLSGRGTQY
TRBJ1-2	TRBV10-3	AISESIGAHYGYT
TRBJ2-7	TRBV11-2	ASSLVRGRTNEQY
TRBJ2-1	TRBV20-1	SARERENEQF
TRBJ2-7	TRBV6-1	ASSDPGQGAFSYEQY
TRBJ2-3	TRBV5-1	ASSSGLSDTQY
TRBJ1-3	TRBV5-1	ASSRDRGGNTIY
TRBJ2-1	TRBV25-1	ASSGTTSGHHNEQF
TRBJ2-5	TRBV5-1	ASSLGDLQETQY
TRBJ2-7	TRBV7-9	ASSPNRGEGYEQY
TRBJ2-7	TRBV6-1	ASRASLGKGYEQY
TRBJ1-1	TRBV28	ASSLIRGGVNTEAF
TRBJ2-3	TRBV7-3	ASSFSGGGTDTQY
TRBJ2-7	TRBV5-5	ASSKAFEQY
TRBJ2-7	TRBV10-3	AISGGAGSYEQY
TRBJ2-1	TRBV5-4	ASSGSGRNEQF
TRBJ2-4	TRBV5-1	ASRSGGAYNIQY
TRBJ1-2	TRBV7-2	ASSSSRSGANYGYT
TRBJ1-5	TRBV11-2	ASSLDQPQH
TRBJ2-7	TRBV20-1	SAMGLTYEQH
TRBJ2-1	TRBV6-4	ASSVSGGDNNEQF
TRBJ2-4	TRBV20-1	SARPLAGANIQY
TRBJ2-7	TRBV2	ASRPGLISYEQY
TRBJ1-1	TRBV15	ATSPQGWTEAF
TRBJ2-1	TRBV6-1	ASRTGANYNEQF
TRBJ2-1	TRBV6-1	ASRRGNEQF
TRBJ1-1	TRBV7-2	ASTPRPNTEAF
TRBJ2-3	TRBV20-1	SAQNPTQGASTDTQY
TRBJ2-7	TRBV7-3	ASSITGTGSYEQY
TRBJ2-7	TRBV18	ASSPSSGSDEQY
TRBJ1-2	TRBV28	ASGPLGSNYDYT
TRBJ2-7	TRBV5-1	ASSGDGQTDEQY
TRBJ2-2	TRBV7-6	ASSLRSGREGELF
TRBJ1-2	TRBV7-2	ASSFLDYGYT
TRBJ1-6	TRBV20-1	SALVGTGNSPLH
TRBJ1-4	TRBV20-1	SASGGRAERELF
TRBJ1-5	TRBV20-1	SATKTGYSNQPQH
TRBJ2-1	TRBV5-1	ASVLFAGAKNEQF
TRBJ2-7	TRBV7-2	ASSLGGVGEQY
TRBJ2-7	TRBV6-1	ASSKQVYYEQY